This TCR beta chain was sequenced in a study of T cell responses to AZD1222 COVID-19 vaccine. Broader study findings: Increases in Spike-specific TCR breadth and depth were seen after two AZD1222 doses. The study sampled repertoires only after the peak T cell response. Across the whole spike, CD4 TCRs peaked at regions 160-218 and 743-854. Nearly half of unique spike-specific TCRs reportedly avoided B.1.351 and B.1.1.7 mutated regions.

Germline lookup yields CDR1 SEHNR and CDR2 FQNEAQ (reference sequence). There are 15 residues in the CDR3. Generated by immunoSEQ multiplex PCR, the TCRdb table keeps only in-frame clones and is missing some. The table lists 150,000 or so clones, over 85% of them singletons. Of note for this clone: Its antigen is currently unknown. Relative to the germline gene, one junction end is altered; a read error may explain this.

The chain couples TRBV7-9 to TRBJ1-1; TRBD1 matches at 7 bases. The sequence came from an adult in good health. The material sequenced was peripheral blood, taken on day 0 of AZD1222 vaccination. Written as DNA, the CDR3 is TGTGCCAGCAGGACGCAGGGGGGTAGGGACACTGAAACTTTCTTT. Residues: CASRTQGGRDTETFF.